This T cell receptor beta chain was identified in a study of neurological immune-mediated disorders. Ten or more counts support this clonotype. Each CDR3 protein gets one entry after TCRdb re-called the 5' RACE reads with MiXCR. The sample carries 53,000 or so distinct CDR3 sequences, 12% recorded once. Germline CDR1 reads LNHNV; CDR2 reads YYDKDF (reference sequence). Trimming removed 3 bases from V and 0 bases from J, with 12 bases in between. This CDR3 has 15 amino acids. This receptor was obtained from a woman aged 55-75 years with HTLV-1-associated myelopathy (HAM/TSP). Sequenced input: PBMCs. This sequence joins TRBV15 and TRBJ2-7, with D uncertain. The CDR3 DNA follows: TGTGCCACCAGCAGGAAGGCGGCCAGCTCCTACGAGCAGTACTTC. Translation gives CATSRKAASSYEQYF. The full variable domain, in which reference TRBV15 and TRBJ2-7 provide the parts outside the CDR3, is DAMVIQNPRYQVTQFGKPVTLSCSQTLNHNVMYWYQQKSSQAPKLLFHYYDKDFNNEADTPDNFQSRRPNTSFCFLDIRSPGLGDTAMYLCATSRKAASSYEQYFGPGTRLTVT.